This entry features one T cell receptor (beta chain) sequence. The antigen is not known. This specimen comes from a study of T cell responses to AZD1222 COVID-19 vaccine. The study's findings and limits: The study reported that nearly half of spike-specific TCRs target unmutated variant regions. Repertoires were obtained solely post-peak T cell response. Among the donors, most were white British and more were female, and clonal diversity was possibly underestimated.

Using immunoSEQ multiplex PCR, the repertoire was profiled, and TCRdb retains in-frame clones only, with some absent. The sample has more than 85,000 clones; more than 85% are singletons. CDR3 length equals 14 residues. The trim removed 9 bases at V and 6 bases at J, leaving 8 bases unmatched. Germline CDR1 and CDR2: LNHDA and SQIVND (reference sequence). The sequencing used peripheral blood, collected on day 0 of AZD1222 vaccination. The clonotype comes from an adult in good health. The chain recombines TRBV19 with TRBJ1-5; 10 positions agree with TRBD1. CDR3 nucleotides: TGTGCCAGCCTTGGACAGGGGGGGGGTCAGCCCCAGCATTTT. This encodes CASLGQGGGQPQHF. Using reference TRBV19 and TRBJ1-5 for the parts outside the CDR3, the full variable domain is DGGITQSPKYLFRKEGQNVTLSCEQNLNHDAMYWYRQDPGQGLRLIYYSQIVNDFQKGDIAEGYSVSREKKESFPLTVTSAQKNPTAFYLCASLGQGGGQPQHFGDGTRLSIL.